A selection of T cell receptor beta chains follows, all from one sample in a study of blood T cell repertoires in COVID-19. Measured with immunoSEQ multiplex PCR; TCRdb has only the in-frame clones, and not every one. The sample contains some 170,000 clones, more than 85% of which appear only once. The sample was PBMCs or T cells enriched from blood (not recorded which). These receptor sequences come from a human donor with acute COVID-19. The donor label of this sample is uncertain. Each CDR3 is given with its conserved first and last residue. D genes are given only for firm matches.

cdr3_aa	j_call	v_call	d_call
CASSPWGHQKYGYTF	TRBJ1-2	TRBV13	NA
CASSATATNEKLFF	TRBJ1-4	TRBV19	NA
CASSPAGIQALMGYTF	TRBJ1-2	TRBV5-8	NA
CASSDTAYRASYGYTF	TRBJ1-2	TRBV10-2	NA
CASGGQVFYEQYF	TRBJ2-7	TRBV2	TRBD1
CASSLSVSSYNEQFF	TRBJ2-1	TRBV3-1/TRBV3-2	NA
CASSHRTGMAGELFF	TRBJ2-2	TRBV23-1	TRBD1
CASSRRTGFKKFSSTDTQYF	TRBJ2-3	TRBV4-2	TRBD1
CASSLPVLNTGELFF	TRBJ2-2	TRBV7-9	NA
CASSEVTSGGADTQYF	TRBJ2-3	TRBV6-4	TRBD2
CASREELQTQYF	TRBJ2-5	TRBV18	NA
CASSFGDREVQDTQYF	TRBJ2-3	TRBV5-6	TRBD1
CASSAQLSGQGVHGYTF	TRBJ1-2	TRBV2	TRBD1
CASSQWPGATNEKLFF	TRBJ1-4	TRBV4-1	NA
CASTDGATGASSYEQYF	TRBJ2-7	TRBV5-5	TRBD1
CASSRRQRATNEKLFF	TRBJ1-4	TRBV19	NA
CASSPAGGPDTQYF	TRBJ2-3	TRBV18	TRBD2
CSAVGQMNTEAFF	TRBJ1-1	TRBV29-1	TRBD1
CASSPPGHSTMNTEAFF	TRBJ1-1	TRBV10-2	NA
CASSIGSREQYF	TRBJ2-7	TRBV19	NA
CASSKQGTGELFF	TRBJ2-2	TRBV2	TRBD1
CASSITVSGANVLTF	TRBJ2-6	TRBV19	NA
CASTGKFYEQYF	TRBJ2-7	TRBV7-9	NA
CASSKYAVAERGDEQFF	TRBJ2-1	TRBV7-3	NA
CASSVKSSGNNEQFF	TRBJ2-1	TRBV6-4	TRBD2
CASSLVGGLAATNEKLFF	TRBJ1-4	TRBV5-1	NA
CASSDVSGETYEQYF	TRBJ2-7	TRBV2	NA
CASSPGTGNQPQHF	TRBJ1-5	TRBV5-6	TRBD1
CASSYVPGQGDPGEQYF	TRBJ2-7	TRBV6-2/TRBV6-3	TRBD1
CASSAEGQGSSPLHF	TRBJ1-6	TRBV18	TRBD1
CAWSATGLTGYEQYF	TRBJ2-7	TRBV30	NA
CASSLSTGAGDEKLFF	TRBJ1-4	TRBV18	TRBD1
CASSFNREEPQHF	TRBJ1-5	TRBV12-3/TRBV12-4	NA
CAWRPPLSAAGISPLHF	TRBJ1-6	TRBV30	NA
CASSRNRGRNTEAFF	TRBJ1-1	TRBV7-9	TRBD1
CASSLSGGTVHYEQYF	TRBJ2-7	TRBV7-9	NA
CASSLPPRASGALRQFF	TRBJ2-1	TRBV7-2	TRBD2
CASSQGASETTDTQYF	TRBJ2-3	TRBV4-3	NA
CATLPGVGWNSPLHF	TRBJ1-6	TRBV19	NA
CASSLGRDSGSYEQYF	TRBJ2-7	TRBV11-2	TRBD1
CASSSFSPGQDIYTF	TRBJ1-2	TRBV7-9	TRBD1
CASSPEGNEQFF	TRBJ2-1	TRBV11-3	NA